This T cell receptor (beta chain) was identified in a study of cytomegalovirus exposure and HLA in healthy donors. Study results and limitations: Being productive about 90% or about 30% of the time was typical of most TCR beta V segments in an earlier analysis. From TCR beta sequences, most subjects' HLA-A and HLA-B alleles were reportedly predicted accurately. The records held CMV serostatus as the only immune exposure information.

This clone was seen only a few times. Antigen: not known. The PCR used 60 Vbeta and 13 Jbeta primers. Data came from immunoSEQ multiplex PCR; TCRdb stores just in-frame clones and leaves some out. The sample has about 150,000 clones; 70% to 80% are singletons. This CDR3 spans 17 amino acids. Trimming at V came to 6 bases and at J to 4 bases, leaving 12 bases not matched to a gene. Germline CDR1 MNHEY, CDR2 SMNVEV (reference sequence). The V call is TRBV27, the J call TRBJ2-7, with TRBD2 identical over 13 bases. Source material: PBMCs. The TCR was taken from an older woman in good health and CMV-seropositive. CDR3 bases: TGTGCCAGCAGCCAACCGGGACTAGCGGGGAGGGGGTACGAGCAGTACTTC. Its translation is CASSQPGLAGRGYEQYF.